This TCR beta chain comes out of a study of cytomegalovirus exposure and HLA in healthy donors. The CDR3 length is 13 residues. V lost 6 bases and J lost 5; bases outside the gene matches: 7. The germline V gene has CDR1 KGHSY and CDR2 FQNENV. The PCR made use of 60 Vbeta and 13 Jbeta primers. Assay: immunoSEQ multiplex PCR; the TCRdb copy retains only in-frame clones and omits some. The sample contains 120,000 to 150,000 clones, about three quarters of which appear only once. The source of this sequence is a woman aged 40 to 50 in good health and CMV-seronegative. The chain combines TRBV16 with TRBJ2-7; 7 positions agree with TRBD2. Sequencing input: PBMCs. The CDR3 nucleotides are TGTGCCAGCAGTCAGACTAGCTACCACGAGCAGTACTTC. The encoded protein is CASSQTSYHEQYF.